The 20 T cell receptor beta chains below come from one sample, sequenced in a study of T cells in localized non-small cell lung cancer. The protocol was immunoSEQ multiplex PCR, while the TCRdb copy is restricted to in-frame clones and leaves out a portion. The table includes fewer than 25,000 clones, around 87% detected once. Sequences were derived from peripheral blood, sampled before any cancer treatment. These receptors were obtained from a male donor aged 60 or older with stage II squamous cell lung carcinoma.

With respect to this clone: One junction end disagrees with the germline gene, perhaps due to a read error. This CDR3 reads CASSLARSTKAFF. As DNA, the CDR3 is TGCGCCAGCAGCTTGGCCAGGTCCACTAAAGCTTTCTTT. The chain carries TRBV5-1 and TRBJ1-1; D unresolved. The germline V gene has CDR1 SGHRS and CDR2 YFSETQ. The CDR3 runs 13 residues.

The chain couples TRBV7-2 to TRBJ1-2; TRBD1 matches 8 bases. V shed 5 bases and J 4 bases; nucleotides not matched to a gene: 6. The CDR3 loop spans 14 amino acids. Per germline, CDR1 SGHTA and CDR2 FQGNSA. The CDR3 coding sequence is TGTGCCAGCAGCCCCGGGACAGGCTCCTATGGCTACACCTTC. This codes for CASSPGTGSYGYTF.

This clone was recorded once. The CDR3 DNA sequence: TGTGCCAGCAGTCGAGGACTAGTAACCTACAATGAGCAGTTCTTC. Protein: CASSRGLVTYNEQFF. The chain carries TRBV6-5 and TRBJ2-1, with 7 bases that match TRBD2. The CDR3 covers 15 residues. CDR1 is MNHEY, CDR2 SVGAGI, per germline. V gave up 5 bases and J gave up 2 bases; unmatched junction bases: 6.

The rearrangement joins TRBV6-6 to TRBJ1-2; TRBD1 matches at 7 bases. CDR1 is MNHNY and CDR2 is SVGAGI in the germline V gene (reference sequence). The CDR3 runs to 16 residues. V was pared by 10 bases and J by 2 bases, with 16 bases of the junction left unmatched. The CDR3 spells CANVFNRGPYNYGYTF. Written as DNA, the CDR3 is TGTGCCAACGTTTTCAACAGGGGCCCCTACAACTATGGCTACACCTTC.

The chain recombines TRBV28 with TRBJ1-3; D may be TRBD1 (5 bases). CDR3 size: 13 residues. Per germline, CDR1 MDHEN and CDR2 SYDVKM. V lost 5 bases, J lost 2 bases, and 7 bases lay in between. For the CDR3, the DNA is TGTGCCAGCAGTAGGGGAGCTGGAAACACCATATATTTT. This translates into CASSRGAGNTIYF.

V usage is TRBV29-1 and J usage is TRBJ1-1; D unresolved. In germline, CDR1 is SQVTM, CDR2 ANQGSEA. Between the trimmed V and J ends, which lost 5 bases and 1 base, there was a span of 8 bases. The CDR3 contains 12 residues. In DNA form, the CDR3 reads TGCAGCGTTTGGGCCAAGAACACTGAAGCTTTCTTT. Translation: CSVWAKNTEAFF.

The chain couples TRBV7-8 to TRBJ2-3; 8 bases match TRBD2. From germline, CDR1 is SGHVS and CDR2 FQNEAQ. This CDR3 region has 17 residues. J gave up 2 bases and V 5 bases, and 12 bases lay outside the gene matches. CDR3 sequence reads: CASSPYTSREDTDTQYF. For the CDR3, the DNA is TGTGCCAGCAGCCCTTACACCTCGCGGGAGGACACAGATACGCAGTATTTT.

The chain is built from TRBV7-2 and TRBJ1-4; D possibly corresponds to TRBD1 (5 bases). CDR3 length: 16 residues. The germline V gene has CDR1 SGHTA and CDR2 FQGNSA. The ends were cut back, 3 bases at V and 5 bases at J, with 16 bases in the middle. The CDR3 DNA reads TGTGCCAGCAGCTTCGGGTTTATGGGACCCAATGAAAAACTGTTTTTT. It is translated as CASSFGFMGPNEKLFF.

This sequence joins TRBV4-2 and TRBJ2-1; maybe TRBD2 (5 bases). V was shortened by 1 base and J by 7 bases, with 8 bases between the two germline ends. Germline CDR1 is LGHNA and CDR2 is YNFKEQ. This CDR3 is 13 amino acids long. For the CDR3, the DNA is TGTGCCAGCAGCCAAGGAAGCGGAAATGAGCAGTTCTTC. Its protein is CASSQGSGNEQFF.

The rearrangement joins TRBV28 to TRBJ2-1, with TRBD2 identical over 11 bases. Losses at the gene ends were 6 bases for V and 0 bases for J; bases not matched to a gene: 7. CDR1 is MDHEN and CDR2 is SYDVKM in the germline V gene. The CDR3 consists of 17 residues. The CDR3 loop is CASRGLAGGFSYNEQFF. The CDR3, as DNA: TGTGCCAGCAGAGGGCTAGCGGGAGGCTTCTCCTACAATGAGCAGTTCTTC. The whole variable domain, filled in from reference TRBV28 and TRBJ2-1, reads DVKVTQSSRYLVKRTGEKVFLECVQDMDHENMFWYRQDPGLGLRLIYFSYDVKMKEKGDIPEGYSVSREKKERFSLILESASTNQTSMYLCASRGLAGGFSYNEQFFGPGTRLTVL.

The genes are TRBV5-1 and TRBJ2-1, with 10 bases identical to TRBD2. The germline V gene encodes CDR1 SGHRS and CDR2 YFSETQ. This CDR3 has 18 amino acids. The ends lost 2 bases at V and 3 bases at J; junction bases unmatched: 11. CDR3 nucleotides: TGCGCCAGCAGCTTCCGGCTAGCGGGAGTTTTGGGCTACAATGAGCAGTTCTTC. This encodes CASSFRLAGVLGYNEQFF. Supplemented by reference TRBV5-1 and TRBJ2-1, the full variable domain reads KAGVTQTPRYLIKTRGQQVTLSCSPISGHRSVSWYQQTPGQGLQFLFEYFSETQRNKGNFPGRFSGRQFSNSRSEMNVSTLELGDSALYLCASSFRLAGVLGYNEQFFGPGTRLTVL.

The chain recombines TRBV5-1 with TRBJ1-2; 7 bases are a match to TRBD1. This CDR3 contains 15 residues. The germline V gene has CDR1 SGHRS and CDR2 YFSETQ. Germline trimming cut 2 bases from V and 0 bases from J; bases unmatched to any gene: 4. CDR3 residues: CASSLRDSTNYGYTF. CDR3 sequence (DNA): TGCGCCAGCAGCTTAAGGGACAGTACTAACTATGGCTACACCTTC. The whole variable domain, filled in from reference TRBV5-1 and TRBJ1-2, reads KAGVTQTPRYLIKTRGQQVTLSCSPISGHRSVSWYQQTPGQGLQFLFEYFSETQRNKGNFPGRFSGRQFSNSRSEMNVSTLELGDSALYLCASSLRDSTNYGYTFGSGTRLTVV.

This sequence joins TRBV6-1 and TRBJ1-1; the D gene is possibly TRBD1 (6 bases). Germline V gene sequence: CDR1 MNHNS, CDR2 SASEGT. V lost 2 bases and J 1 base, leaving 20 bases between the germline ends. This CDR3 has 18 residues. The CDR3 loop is CASSELWQGQGSNTEAFF. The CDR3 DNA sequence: TGTGCCAGCAGTGAACTTTGGCAGGGCCAGGGGTCGAACACTGAAGCTTTCTTT.

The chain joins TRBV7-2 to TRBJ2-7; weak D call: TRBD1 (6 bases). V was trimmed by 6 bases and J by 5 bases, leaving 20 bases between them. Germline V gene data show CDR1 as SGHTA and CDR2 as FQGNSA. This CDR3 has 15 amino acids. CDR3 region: CASRDSGTSIDEQYF. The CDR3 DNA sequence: TGTGCCAGCAGGGATTCCGGGACATCGATAGACGAGCAGTACTTC.

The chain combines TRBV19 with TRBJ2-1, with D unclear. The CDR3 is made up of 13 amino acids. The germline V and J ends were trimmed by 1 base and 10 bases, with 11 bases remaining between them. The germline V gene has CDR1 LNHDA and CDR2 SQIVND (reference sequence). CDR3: CASSIGPFIEQFF. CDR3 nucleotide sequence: TGTGCCAGTAGTATAGGGCCGTTCATAGAGCAGTTCTTC.

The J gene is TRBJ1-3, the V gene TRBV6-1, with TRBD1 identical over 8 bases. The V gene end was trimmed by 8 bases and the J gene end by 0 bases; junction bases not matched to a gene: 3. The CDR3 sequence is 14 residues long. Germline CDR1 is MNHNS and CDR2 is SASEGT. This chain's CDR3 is CASSQGDSGNTIYF. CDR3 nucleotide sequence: TGTGCCAGCTCACAGGGGGACTCTGGAAACACCATATATTTT.

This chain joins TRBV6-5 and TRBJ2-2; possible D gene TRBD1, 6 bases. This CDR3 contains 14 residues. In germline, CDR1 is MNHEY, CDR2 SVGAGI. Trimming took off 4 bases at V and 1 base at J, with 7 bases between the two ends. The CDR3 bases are TGTGCCAGCAGTTGGGGACAGAACACCGGGGAGCTGTTTTTT. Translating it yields CASSWGQNTGELFF.

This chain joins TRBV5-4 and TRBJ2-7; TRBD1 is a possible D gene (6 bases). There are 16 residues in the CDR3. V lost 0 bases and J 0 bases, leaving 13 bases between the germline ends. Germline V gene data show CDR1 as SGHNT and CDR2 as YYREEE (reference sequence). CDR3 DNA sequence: TGTGCCAGCAGCTTGGGGGGGCCGGGAACCTCCTACGAGCAGTACTTC. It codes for CASSLGGPGTSYEQYF.

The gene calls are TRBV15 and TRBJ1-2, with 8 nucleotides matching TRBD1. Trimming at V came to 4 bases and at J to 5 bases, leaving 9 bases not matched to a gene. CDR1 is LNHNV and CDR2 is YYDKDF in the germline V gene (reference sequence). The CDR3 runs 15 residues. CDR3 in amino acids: CATSTGAGGMYGYTF. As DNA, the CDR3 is TGTGCCACCAGCACCGGGGCAGGGGGCATGTATGGCTACACCTTC.

The CDR3 DNA reads as TGTGCCAGTGGGTCGGGGGTTAGCTCCTATAATTCACCCCTCCACTTT. It specifies CASGSGVSSYNSPLHF. The chain joins TRBV19 to TRBJ1-6; D is perhaps TRBD1 (5 bases). Germline CDR1 and CDR2: LNHDA and SQIVND (reference sequence). The V end was cut by 8 bases, the J end by 0 bases, with 14 bases between. The CDR3 runs 16 residues.